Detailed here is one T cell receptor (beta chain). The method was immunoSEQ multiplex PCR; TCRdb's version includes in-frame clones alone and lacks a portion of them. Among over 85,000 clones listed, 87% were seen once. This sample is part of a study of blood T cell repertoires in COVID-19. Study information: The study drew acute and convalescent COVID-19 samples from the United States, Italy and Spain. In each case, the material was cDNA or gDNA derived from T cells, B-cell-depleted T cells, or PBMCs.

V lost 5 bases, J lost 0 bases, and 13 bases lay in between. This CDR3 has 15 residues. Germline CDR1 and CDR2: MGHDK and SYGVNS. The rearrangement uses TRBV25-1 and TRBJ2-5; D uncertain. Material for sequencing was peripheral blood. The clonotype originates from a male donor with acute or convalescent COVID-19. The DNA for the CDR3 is TGTGCCAGCAGTCGGCCAGGCGATTACCAAGAGACCCAGTACTTC. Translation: CASSRPGDYQETQYF.